The 17 T cell receptor beta chains below come from one sample, sequenced in a study of Tregs in tolerant kidney transplant recipients (dated by TCRdb to the late 2010s). Transplants used related donors with nonmyeloablative bone marrow transplantation; mixed chimerism was transient in the human trials. The library was generated by the immunoSEQ multiplex PCR assay. TCRdb carries this immuneACCESS record with in-frame sequences only. Its versions omit some clonotypes, under half of them owing to an unresolved V gene in the studies checked, with the rest unexplained. A total of 74,000 or so clones appear in this sample, roughly nine tenths of them only once. The ten largest clones represent about 1.6% of the sample. Sequencing used CD4+ T cells from blood (PBMCs), obtained 24 months after the transplant. Source of these receptors: a human patient who received a combined kidney and bone marrow transplant. Some T cells present after a transplant may be cells of the graft donor.

This clone appeared a single time. J is TRBJ2-5 and V is TRBV28; 12 nucleotides match TRBD2. This CDR3 is built from 16 residues. Germline assignment: CDR1 MDHEN and CDR2 SYDVKM. Trimming took 6 bases from V and 1 from J; bases not matched to a gene: 6. The CDR3 reads CASRERLAGVQETQYF. The CDR3 bases are TGTGCCAGCAGGGAACGACTAGCGGGAGTCCAAGAGACCCAGTACTTC. The whole variable domain, remainder taken from reference TRBV28 and TRBJ2-5, is DVKVTQSSRYLVKRTGEKVFLECVQDMDHENMFWYRQDPGLGLRLIYFSYDVKMKEKGDIPEGYSVSREKKERFSLILESASTNQTSMYLCASRERLAGVQETQYFGPGTRLLVL.

The chain combines TRBV7-2 with TRBJ2-2; TRBD1 aligns across 7 bases. Germline assignment: CDR1 SGHTA and CDR2 FQGNSA. V lost 3 bases, J lost 5 bases, and 3 bases stayed unmatched. The CDR3 extends over 14 amino acids. CDR3 sequence (DNA): TGTGCCAGCAGCTTGGGACAGCCGACCGGGGAGCTGTTTTTT. This translates into CASSLGQPTGELFF.

The J gene is TRBJ2-7, the V gene TRBV5-4; 7 bases are a match to TRBD2. The germline CDR1 and CDR2 sequences are SGHNT and YYREEE (reference sequence). The junction had 9 bases not matched to a gene; V was cut back by 3 bases and J by 0 bases. CDR3 length equals 16 residues. CDR3 nucleotide sequence: TGTGCCAGCAGCTCGTACGCTAGCGGTTCCTCCTACGAGCAGTACTTC. Protein sequence: CASSSYASGSSYEQYF.

Here the CDR3 reads CASSYDRAYEQYF. Written as DNA, the CDR3 is TGTGCCAGCAGCTATGACAGGGCCTACGAGCAGTACTTC. This chain links TRBV7-9 with TRBJ2-7; 7 bases line up with TRBD1. The CDR3 length is 13 residues. Per the germline V gene, CDR1 is SEHNR and CDR2 is FQNEAQ (reference sequence). V lost 4 bases and J lost 2; bases outside the gene matches: 2.

This clone was detected only once. The chain employs TRBV19 and TRBJ2-3; 12 bases agree with TRBD2. CDR1 is LNHDA and CDR2 is SQIVND in the germline V gene (reference sequence). Trimming at V came to 5 bases and at J to 2 bases, leaving 5 bases not matched to a gene. This CDR3 has 16 amino acids. This CDR3 is CASSSGLAGYTDTQYF. The CDR3 coding sequence is TGTGCCAGTAGTTCAGGACTAGCGGGGTACACAGATACGCAGTATTTT.

The rearrangement links TRBV5-1 to TRBJ2-3, with 10 bases lining up with TRBD2. J was trimmed by 6 bases and V by 3 bases; bases with no gene match: 4. CDR1 is SGHRS and CDR2 is YFSETQ in the germline V gene. CDR3 size: 14 residues. Written as DNA, the CDR3 is TGCGCCAGCAGCTCCAGCGGGAGGGGCGATACGCAGTATTTT. Its protein product is CASSSSGRGDTQYF.

The V and J genes are TRBV19 and TRBJ1-1; no clear D. The CDR3 totals 15 residues. From germline, CDR1 is LNHDA and CDR2 SQIVND (reference sequence). Between the trimmed V and J ends, which lost 4 bases and 0 bases, there was a span of 12 bases. The CDR3 loop is CASSTNGRMNTEAFF. CDR3 nucleotides: TGTGCCAGTAGTACGAACGGGAGGATGAACACTGAAGCTTTCTTT.

This chain joins TRBV11-3 and TRBJ2-5; D gene uncertain. Trimming removed 5 bases at V and 0 bases at J, with 16 bases between. Germline V gene lookup returns CDR1 SGHNT and CDR2 YENEEA. The CDR3 length is 16 residues. Here the CDR3 DNA reads TGTGCCAGCAGCCCCATGAGGCGGAGCTACCAAGAGACCCAGTACTTC. Encoded protein: CASSPMRRSYQETQYF.

This rearrangement joins TRBV7-2 to TRBJ1-5, with a possible D match to TRBD1 (6 bases). V was cut by 6 bases and J by 9 bases, with 24 bases left in between. The CDR3 extends over 16 amino acids. Germline CDR1 is SGHTA and CDR2 is FQGNSA. The CDR3 here is CASRLGGGGARRPQHF. In nucleotides, the CDR3 is TGTGCCAGCAGGCTGGGTGGGGGGGGCGCACGGCGGCCCCAGCATTTT.

The CDR3 DNA follows: TGTGCCACAAATGACAGGGGGCCGGACACCGGGGAGCTGTTTTTT. This sequence encodes CATNDRGPDTGELFF. This chain connects TRBV10-3 to TRBJ2-2; 10 bases are shared with TRBD1. The CDR3 is 15 amino acids. Germline CDR1 ENHRY, CDR2 SYGVKD. Trimming cost V 10 bases and J 3 bases; bases outside gene matches: 8.

This chain links TRBV19 with TRBJ2-7; 12 bases map to TRBD1. CDR3 length: 15 amino acids. Germline V gives CDR1 LNHDA, CDR2 SQIVND (reference sequence). V was pared by 6 bases and J by 4 bases, with 7 bases of the junction left unmatched. The CDR3 loop reads CASSFGTGGLYEQYF. DNA for the CDR3: TGTGCCAGTAGCTTCGGGACAGGGGGCTTGTACGAGCAGTACTTC.

The CDR3 loop reads CASSPRRPDIGTQYF. CDR3 nucleotide sequence: TGTGCCAGCTCACCACGGCGACCCGACATTGGTACGCAGTATTTT. The rearrangement joins TRBV18 to TRBJ2-3; the D is unclear. The CDR3 consists of 15 residues. Per germline, CDR1 KGHSH and CDR2 LQKENI. V lost 1 base and J 8 bases, leaving 16 bases between the germline ends. The full variable domain, rest sourced from reference TRBV18 and TRBJ2-3, is NAGVMQNPRHLVRRRGQEARLRCSPMKGHSHVYWYRQLPEEGLKFMVYLQKENIIDESGMPKERFSAEFPKEGPSILRIQQVVRGDSAAYFCASSPRRPDIGTQYFGPGTRLTVL.

This chain joins TRBV9 and TRBJ2-2; 9 nucleotides match TRBD1. The V and J ends lost 1 base and 3 bases, in that order; junction bases with no gene match: 4. The CDR3 consists of 16 residues. Germline V lookup: CDR1 SGDLS, CDR2 YYNGEE. CDR3 sequence (DNA): TGTGCCAGCAGCGTAACTGGACAGGGGTACACCGGGGAGCTGTTTTTT. Amino acid sequence: CASSVTGQGYTGELFF.

The chain couples TRBV5-4 to TRBJ2-1; TRBD2 matches at 7 bases. Unmatched junction bases numbered 10, after V lost 10 bases and J lost 3 bases. CDR1 is SGHNT and CDR2 is YYREEE in the germline V gene (reference sequence). The CDR3 contains 14 residues. For the CDR3, the DNA is TGTGCCTACACCCAGCGGGATAACTACAATGAGCAGTTCTTC. The encoded protein is CAYTQRDNYNEQFF.

V is TRBV12-5 and J is TRBJ2-5; 9 bases are a match to TRBD2. After removal of 1 base from V and 1 base from J, the junction contained 7 bases not matched to a gene. Germline assignment: CDR1 LGHNT and CDR2 FRNRAP. CDR3 length equals 17 residues. CDR3 sequence reads: CASGLASGTTIQETQYF. CDR3 DNA sequence: TGTGCTAGTGGTTTGGCTAGCGGGACCACAATCCAAGAGACCCAGTACTTC.

The V and J genes are TRBV9 and TRBJ2-5; D is unclear. CDR1 is SGDLS and CDR2 is YYNGEE in the germline V gene. CDR3 length: 13 residues. V lost 0 bases, J lost 5 bases, and 8 bases lay in between. CDR3 in amino acids: CASSVAIEETQYF. The CDR3 nucleotides are TGTGCCAGCAGCGTAGCTATCGAGGAGACCCAGTACTTC.

The V and J genes are TRBV19 and TRBJ1-6, with D hard to call. This CDR3 spans 13 amino acids. The germline V gene encodes CDR1 LNHDA and CDR2 SQIVND (reference sequence). The V gene lost 3 bases and the J gene lost 7 bases, with 7 bases spanning the gap. This chain's CDR3 is CASSIGQNSPLHF. The CDR3 nucleotides are TGTGCCAGTAGTATTGGCCAGAATTCACCCCTCCACTTT.